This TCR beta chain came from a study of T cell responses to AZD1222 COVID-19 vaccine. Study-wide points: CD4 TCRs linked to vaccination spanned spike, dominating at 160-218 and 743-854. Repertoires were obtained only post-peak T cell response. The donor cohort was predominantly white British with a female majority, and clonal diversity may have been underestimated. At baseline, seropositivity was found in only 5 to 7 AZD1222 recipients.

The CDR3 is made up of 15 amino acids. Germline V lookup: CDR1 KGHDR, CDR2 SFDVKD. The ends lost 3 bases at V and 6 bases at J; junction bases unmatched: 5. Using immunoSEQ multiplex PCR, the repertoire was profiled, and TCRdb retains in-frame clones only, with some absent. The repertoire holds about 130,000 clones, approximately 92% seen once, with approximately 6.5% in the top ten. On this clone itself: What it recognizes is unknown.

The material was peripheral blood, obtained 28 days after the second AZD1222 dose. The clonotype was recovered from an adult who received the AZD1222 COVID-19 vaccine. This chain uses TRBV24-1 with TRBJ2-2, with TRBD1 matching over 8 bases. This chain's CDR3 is CATSDPGQGSGELFF. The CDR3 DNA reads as TGTGCCACCAGTGATCCCGGACAGGGATCCGGGGAGCTGTTTTTT.